Listed below are T cell receptor beta chains from one sample, sequenced in a study of OX40 agonist ivuxolimab in advanced cancers. Sequenced by immunoSEQ multiplex PCR; TCRdb stores in-frame clones only, minus some. The data show around 30,000 clones, roughly 82% seen once. The sample was CD4+ or CD8+ T cells sorted from blood, taken in a trial of the OX40 agonist ivuxolimab. All receptors come from an adult with an advanced solid tumor such as melanoma, head and neck, liver or kidney cancer. CDR3s include the opening cysteine and the closing phenylalanine or tryptophan. Fields, in order: D gene, V gene, J gene, CDR3 protein, CDR3 DNA. D genes are given only for firm matches.

d_call: NA
v_call: TRBV19
j_call: TRBJ1-6
cdr3_aa: CASSIWRESPLHF
cdr3_nt: TGTGCCAGTAGTATTTGGAGGGAATCACCCCTCCACTTT

d_call: NA
v_call: TRBV9
j_call: TRBJ2-1
cdr3_aa: CASSGDVRASSYNEQFF
cdr3_nt: TGTGCCAGCAGCGGGGATGTACGGGCGAGCTCCTACAATGAGCAGTTCTTC

d_call: NA
v_call: TRBV7-3
j_call: TRBJ2-3
cdr3_aa: CASSSAGETDTQYF
cdr3_nt: TGTGCCAGCAGCTCCGCCGGGGAAACAGATACGCAGTATTTT

d_call: NA
v_call: TRBV7-3
j_call: TRBJ2-3
cdr3_aa: CASSLDSLTDTQYF
cdr3_nt: TGTGCCAGCAGCTTGGACTCACTCACAGATACGCAGTATTTT

d_call: NA
v_call: TRBV7-2
j_call: TRBJ1-2
cdr3_aa: CASSFSNYGYTF
cdr3_nt: TGTGCCAGCAGCTTTTCTAACTATGGCTACACCTTC

d_call: NA
v_call: TRBV18
j_call: TRBJ2-7
cdr3_aa: CASSPVELDEQYF
cdr3_nt: TGTGCCAGCTCACCAGTGGAATTGGACGAGCAGTACTTC

d_call: TRBD1
v_call: TRBV28
j_call: TRBJ1-5
cdr3_aa: CASSLGQGFQPQHF
cdr3_nt: TGTGCCAGCAGTTTGGGACAGGGGTTTCAGCCCCAGCATTTT

d_call: TRBD1
v_call: TRBV19
j_call: TRBJ2-2
cdr3_aa: CASSNSGTGNTGELFF
cdr3_nt: TGTGCCAGTAGCAACTCCGGGACAGGGAACACCGGGGAGCTGTTTTTT

d_call: NA
v_call: TRBV28
j_call: TRBJ1-2
cdr3_aa: CASSVSLQGRGYTF
cdr3_nt: TGTGCCAGCAGTGTCTCCCTTCAGGGTCGAGGCTACACCTTC

d_call: NA
v_call: TRBV6-6
j_call: TRBJ2-1
cdr3_aa: CASSYSGTSNNEQFF
cdr3_nt: TGTGCCAGCAGTTACTCCGGGACGAGCAACAATGAGCAGTTCTTC

d_call: NA
v_call: TRBV10-3
j_call: TRBJ1-2
cdr3_aa: CAISPIRARPTNYGYTF
cdr3_nt: TGTGCCATCAGCCCGATACGGGCACGCCCTACTAACTATGGCTACACCTTC

d_call: NA
v_call: TRBV5-1
j_call: TRBJ1-1
cdr3_aa: CASSQQGLNTEAFF
cdr3_nt: TGCGCCAGCAGCCAGCAGGGTTTGAACACTGAAGCTTTCTTT

d_call: NA
v_call: TRBV10-2
j_call: TRBJ1-6
cdr3_aa: CASSPQAGSNSPLHF
cdr3_nt: TGCGCCAGCAGTCCCCAGGCAGGGTCCAATTCACCCCTCCACTTT